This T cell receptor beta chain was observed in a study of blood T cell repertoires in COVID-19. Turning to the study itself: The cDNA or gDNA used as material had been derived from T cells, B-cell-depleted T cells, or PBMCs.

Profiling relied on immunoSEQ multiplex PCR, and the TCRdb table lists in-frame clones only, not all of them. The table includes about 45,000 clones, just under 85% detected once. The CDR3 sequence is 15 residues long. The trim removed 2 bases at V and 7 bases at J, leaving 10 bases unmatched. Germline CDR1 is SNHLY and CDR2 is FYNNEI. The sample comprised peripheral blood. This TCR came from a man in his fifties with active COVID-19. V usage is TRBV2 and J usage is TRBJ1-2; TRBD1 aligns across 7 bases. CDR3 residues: CASSERAGGNGGYTF. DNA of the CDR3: TGTGCCAGCAGTGAAAGGGCAGGGGGAAACGGTGGCTACACCTTC.